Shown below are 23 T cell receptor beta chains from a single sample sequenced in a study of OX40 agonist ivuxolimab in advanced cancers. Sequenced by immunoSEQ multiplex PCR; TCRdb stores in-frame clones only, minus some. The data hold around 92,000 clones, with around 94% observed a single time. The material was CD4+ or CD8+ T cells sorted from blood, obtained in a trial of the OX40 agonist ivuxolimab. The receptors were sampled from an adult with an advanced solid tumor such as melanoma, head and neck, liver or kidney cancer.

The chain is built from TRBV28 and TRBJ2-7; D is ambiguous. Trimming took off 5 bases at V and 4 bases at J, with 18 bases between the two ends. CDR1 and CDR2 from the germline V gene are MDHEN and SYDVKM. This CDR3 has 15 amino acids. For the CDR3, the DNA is TGTGCCAGCAGTGCGGATCACTTAAAGAAGTACGAGCAGTACTTC. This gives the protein CASSADHLKKYEQYF.

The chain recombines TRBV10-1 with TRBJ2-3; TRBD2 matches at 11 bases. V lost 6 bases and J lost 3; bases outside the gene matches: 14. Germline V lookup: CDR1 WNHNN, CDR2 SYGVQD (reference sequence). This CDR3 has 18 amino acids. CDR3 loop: CASSAEIAGGPVTDTQYF. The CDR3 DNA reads TGCGCCAGCAGCGCCGAAATAGCGGGGGGGCCGGTAACAGATACGCAGTATTTT.

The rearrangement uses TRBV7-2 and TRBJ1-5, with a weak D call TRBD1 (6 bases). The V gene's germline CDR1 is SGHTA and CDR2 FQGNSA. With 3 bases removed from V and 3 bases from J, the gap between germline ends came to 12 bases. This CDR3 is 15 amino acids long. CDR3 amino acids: CASSFFSGDNQPQHF. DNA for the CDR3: TGTGCCAGCAGCTTTTTTTCAGGGGACAATCAGCCCCAGCATTTT.

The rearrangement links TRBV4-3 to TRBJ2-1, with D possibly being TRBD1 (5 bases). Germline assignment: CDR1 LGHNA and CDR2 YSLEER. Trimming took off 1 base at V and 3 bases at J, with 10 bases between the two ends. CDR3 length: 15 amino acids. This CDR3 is CASSQALDSYNEQFF. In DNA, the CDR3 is TGCGCCAGCAGCCAAGCTCTCGACAGCTACAATGAGCAGTTCTTC.

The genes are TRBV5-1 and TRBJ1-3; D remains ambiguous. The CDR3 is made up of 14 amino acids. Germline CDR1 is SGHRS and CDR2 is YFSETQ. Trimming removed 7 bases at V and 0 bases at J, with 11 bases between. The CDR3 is CASRDNPSGNTIYF. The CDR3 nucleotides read TGCGCCAGCCGCGACAACCCCTCTGGAAACACCATATATTTT.

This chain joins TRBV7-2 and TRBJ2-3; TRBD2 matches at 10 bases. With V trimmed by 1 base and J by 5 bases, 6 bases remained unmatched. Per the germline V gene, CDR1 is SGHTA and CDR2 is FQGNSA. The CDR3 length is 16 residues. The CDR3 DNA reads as TGTGCCAGCAGCTTAGTCCTAGCGGGAGTGAGAGATACGCAGTATTTT. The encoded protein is CASSLVLAGVRDTQYF.

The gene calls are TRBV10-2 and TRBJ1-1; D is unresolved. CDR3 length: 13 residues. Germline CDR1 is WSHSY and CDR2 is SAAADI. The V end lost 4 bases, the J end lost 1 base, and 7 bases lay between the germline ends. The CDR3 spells CASSVPGNTEAFF. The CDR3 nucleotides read TGCGCCAGCAGTGTCCCAGGGAACACTGAAGCTTTCTTT.

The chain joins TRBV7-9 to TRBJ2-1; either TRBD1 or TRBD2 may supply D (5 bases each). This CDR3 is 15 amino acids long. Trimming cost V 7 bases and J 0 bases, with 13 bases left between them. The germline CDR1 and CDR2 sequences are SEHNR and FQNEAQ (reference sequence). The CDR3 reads CASTPRGSSYNEQFF. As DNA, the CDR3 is TGTGCCAGCACCCCTCGGGGCAGCTCCTACAATGAGCAGTTCTTC.

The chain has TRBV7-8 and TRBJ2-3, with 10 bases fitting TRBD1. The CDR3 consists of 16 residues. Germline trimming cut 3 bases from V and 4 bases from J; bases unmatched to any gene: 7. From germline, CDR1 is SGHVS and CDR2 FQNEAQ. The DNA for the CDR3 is TGTGCCAGCAGCTTTTCCGGGACAGGGGCCCCAGATACGCAGTATTTT. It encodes CASSFSGTGAPDTQYF.

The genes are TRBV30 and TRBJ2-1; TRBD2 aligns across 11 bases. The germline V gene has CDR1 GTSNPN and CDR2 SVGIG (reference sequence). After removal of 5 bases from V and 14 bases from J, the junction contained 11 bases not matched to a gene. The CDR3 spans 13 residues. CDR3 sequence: CAWDLAGGPLKFF. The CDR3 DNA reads TGTGCCTGGGACTTAGCGGGAGGGCCCCTAAAGTTCTTC.

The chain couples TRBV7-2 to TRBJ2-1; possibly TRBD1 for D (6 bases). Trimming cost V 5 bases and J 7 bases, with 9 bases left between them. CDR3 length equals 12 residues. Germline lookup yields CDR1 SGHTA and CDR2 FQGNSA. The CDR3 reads CASSQRGNEQFF. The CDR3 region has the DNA TGTGCCAGCAGCCAGAGGGGGAATGAGCAGTTCTTC. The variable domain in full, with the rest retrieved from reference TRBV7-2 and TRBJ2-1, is GAGVSQSPSNKVTEKGKDVELRCDPISGHTALYWYRQSLGQGLEFLIYFQGNSAPDKSGLPSDRFSAERTGGSVSTLTIQRTQQEDSAVYLCASSQRGNEQFFGPGTRLTVL.

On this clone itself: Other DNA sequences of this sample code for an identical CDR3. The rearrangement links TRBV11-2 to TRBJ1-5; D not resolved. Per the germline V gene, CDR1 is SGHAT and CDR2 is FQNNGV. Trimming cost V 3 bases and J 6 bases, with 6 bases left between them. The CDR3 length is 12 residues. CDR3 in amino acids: CASSFLGQPQHF. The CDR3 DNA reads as TGTGCCAGCAGCTTTCTGGGTCAGCCCCAGCATTTT.

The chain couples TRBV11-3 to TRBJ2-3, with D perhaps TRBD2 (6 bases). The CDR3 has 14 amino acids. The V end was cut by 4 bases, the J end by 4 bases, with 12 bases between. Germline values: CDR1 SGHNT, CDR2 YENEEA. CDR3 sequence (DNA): TGTGCCAGCAGCTCTCGGGACTGGGCAGATACGCAGTATTTT. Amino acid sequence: CASSSRDWADTQYF.

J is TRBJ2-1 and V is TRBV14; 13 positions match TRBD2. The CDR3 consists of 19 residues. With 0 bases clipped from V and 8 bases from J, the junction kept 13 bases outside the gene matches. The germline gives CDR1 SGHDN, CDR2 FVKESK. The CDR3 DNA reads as TGTGCCAGCAGCCAAGAAGCCGGACTAGCGGGAGTTGAGTCGGATGAGCAGTTCTTC. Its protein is CASSQEAGLAGVESDEQFF.

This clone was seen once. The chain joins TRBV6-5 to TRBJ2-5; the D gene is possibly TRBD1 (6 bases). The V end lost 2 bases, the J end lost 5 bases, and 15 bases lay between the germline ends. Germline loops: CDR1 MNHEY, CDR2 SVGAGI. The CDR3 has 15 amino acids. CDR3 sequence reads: CASSYKYRVEETQYF. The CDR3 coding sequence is TGTGCCAGCAGTTACAAATACAGGGTTGAGGAGACCCAGTACTTC.

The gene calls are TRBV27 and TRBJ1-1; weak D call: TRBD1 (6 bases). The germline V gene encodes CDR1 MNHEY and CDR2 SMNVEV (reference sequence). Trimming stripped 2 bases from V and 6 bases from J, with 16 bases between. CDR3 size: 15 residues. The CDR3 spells CASSLARAGEAEAFF. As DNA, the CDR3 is TGTGCCAGCAGTTTAGCCCGGGCAGGGGAGGCTGAAGCTTTCTTT.

CDR3 loop: CASSLQGSAFF. CDR3 DNA: TGTGCCAGCAGCCTTCAGGGGAGTGCTTTCTTT. The V gene is TRBV6-6, the J gene TRBJ1-1, with D perhaps matching TRBD1 (6 bases). The CDR3 extends over 11 amino acids. Germline CDR1 MNHNY, CDR2 SVGAGI (reference sequence). V was clipped by 6 bases and J by 11 bases, with 13 bases between them.

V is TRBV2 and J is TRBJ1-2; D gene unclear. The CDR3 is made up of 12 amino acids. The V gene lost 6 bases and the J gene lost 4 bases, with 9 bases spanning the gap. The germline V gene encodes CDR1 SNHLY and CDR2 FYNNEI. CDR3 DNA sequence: TGTGCCAGCAGGCGCGTGGGCTATGGCTACACCTTC. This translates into CASRRVGYGYTF.

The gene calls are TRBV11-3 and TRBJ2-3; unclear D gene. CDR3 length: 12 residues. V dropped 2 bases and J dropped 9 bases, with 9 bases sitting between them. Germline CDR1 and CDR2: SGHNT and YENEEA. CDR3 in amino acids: CASSLSTSTQYF. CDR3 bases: TGTGCCAGCAGCTTAAGTACCTCCACGCAGTATTTT.

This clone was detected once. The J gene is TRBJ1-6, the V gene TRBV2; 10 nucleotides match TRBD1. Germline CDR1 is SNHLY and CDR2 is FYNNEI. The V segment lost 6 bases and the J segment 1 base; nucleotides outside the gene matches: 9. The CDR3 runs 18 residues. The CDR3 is CASSPTDRGLSYNSPLHF. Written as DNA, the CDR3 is TGTGCCAGCAGCCCAACTGACAGGGGGCTTTCCTATAATTCACCCCTCCACTTT.

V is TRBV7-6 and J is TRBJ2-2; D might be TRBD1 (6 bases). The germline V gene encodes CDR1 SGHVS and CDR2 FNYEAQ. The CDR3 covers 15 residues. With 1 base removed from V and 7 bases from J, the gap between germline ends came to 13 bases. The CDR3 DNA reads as TGTGCCAGCAGCTTAGACCTAACAGGGTTCGGGGAGCTGTTTTTT. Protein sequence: CASSLDLTGFGELFF.

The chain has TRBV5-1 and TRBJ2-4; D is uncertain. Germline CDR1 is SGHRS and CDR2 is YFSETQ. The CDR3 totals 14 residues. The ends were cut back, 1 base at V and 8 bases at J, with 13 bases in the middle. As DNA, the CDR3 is TGCGCCAGCAGCTTGACTCTTAGTTCACACATTCAGTACTTC. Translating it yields CASSLTLSSHIQYF.

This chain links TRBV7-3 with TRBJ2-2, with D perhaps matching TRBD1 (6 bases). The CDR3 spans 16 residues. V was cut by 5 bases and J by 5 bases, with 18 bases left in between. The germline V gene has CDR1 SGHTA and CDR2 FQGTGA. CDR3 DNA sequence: TGTGCCAGCAGCCAGAATCCGTGGGGGCGAACCGGGGAGCTGTTTTTT. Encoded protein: CASSQNPWGRTGELFF.